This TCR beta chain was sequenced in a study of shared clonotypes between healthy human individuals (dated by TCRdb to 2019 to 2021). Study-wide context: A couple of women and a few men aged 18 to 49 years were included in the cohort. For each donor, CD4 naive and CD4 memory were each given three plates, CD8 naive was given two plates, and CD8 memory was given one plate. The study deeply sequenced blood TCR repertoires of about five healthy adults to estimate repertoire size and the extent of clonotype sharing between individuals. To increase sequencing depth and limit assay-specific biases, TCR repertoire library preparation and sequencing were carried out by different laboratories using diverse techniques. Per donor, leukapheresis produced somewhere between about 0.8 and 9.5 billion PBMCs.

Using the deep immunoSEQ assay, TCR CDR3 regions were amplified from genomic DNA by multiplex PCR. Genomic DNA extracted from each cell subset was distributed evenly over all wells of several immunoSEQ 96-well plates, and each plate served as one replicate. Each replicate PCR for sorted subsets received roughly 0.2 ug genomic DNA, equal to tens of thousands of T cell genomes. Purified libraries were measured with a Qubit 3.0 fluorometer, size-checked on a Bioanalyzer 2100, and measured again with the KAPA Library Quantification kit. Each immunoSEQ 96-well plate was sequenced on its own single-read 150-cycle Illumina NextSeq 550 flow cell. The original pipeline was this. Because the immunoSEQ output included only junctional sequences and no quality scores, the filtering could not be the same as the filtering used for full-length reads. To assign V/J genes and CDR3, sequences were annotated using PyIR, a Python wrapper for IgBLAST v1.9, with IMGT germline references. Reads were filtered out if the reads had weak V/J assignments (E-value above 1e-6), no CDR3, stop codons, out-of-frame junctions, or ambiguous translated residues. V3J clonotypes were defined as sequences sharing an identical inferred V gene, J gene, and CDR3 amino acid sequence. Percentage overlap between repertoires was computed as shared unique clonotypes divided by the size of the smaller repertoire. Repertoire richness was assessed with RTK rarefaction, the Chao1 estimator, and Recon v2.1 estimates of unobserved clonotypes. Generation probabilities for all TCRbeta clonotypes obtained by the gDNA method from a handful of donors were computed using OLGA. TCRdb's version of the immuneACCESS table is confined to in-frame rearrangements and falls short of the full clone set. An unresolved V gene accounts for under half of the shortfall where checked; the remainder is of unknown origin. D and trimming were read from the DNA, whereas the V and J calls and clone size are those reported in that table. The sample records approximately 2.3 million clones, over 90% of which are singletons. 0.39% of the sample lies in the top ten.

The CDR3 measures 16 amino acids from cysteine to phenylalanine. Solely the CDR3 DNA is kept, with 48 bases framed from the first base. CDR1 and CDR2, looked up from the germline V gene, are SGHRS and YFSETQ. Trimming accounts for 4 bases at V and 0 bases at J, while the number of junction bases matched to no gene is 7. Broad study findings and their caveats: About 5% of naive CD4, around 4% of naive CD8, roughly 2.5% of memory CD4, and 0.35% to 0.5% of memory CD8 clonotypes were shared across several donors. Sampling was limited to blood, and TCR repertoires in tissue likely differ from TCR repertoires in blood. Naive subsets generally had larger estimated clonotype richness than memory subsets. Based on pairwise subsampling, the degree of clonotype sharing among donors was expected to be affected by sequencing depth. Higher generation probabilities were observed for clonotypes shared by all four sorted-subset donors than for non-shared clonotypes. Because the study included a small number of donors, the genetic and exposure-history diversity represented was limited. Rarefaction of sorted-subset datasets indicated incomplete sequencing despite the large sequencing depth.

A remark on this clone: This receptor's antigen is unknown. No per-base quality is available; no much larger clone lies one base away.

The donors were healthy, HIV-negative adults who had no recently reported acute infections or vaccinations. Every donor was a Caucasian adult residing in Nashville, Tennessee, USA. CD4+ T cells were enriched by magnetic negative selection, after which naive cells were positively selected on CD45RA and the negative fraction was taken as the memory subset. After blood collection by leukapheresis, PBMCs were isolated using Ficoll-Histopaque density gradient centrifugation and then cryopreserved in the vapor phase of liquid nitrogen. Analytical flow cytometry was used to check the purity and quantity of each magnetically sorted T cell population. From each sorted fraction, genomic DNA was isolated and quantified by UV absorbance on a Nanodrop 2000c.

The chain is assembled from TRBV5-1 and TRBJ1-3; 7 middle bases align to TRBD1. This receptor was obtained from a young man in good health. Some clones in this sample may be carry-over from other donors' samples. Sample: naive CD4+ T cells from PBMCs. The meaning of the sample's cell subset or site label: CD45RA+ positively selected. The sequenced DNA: TGCGCCAGCAGCCATGGACAGGAGGGCTCTGGAAACACCATATATTTT. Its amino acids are CASSHGQEGSGNTIYF. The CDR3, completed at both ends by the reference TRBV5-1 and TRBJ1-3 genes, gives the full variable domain KAGVTQTPRYLIKTRGQQVTLSCSPISGHRSVSWYQQTPGQGLQFLFEYFSETQRNKGNFPGRFSGRQFSNSRSEMNVSTLELGDSALYLCASSHGQEGSGNTIYFGEGSWLTVV.